The 10 T cell receptor beta chains given below trace back to one sample, sequenced in a study of blood T cell repertoires in COVID-19 (TCRdb year 2020). Receptors were amplified or captured by the immunoSEQ multiplex PCR assay. Drawn from immuneACCESS, this table holds only the in-frame rearrangements with V and J called that TCRdb kept. Clones are partly lost; checked studies trace under half to an unresolved V gene and leave the rest unexplained. This sample is represented by over 200,000 clones; roughly 90% of them were singletons. 2% to 2.5% of the sample lies in the top ten. The specimen sequenced was peripheral blood. The source is a man aged 25 to 40 who had recovered from COVID-19.

V is TRBV28 and J is TRBJ2-3, with 9 bases identical to TRBD2. From germline, CDR1 is MDHEN and CDR2 SYDVKM. Trimming removed 6 bases from V and 4 bases from J; junction bases left unmatched: 14. This CDR3 has 17 residues. This CDR3 reads CASSRGGKRGAADTQYF. The CDR3 DNA follows: TGTGCCAGCAGCCGGGGAGGGAAGCGGGGGGCGGCAGATACGCAGTATTTT.

This clone came up once. The chain employs TRBV6-5 and TRBJ2-7, with a tentative D call TRBD1 (6 bases). Trimming left V 2 bases short and J 3 bases short, with 14 bases between. The CDR3 loop spans 15 amino acids. Germline loops: CDR1 MNHEY, CDR2 SVGAGI. The CDR3 nucleotides are TGTGCCAGCAGTTACAGTACAGGGTCGGGCTACGAGCAGTACTTC. Amino acids: CASSYSTGSGYEQYF.

The chain couples TRBV29-1 to TRBJ2-1; TRBD1 agrees at 8 bases. V lost 1 base and J lost 4; bases outside the gene matches: 9. The CDR3 is made up of 16 amino acids. Germline loops: CDR1 SQVTM, CDR2 ANQGSEA. The CDR3 here is CSVEGQGMTKYNEQFF. CDR3 coding DNA: TGCAGCGTTGAAGGACAGGGGATGACCAAGTACAATGAGCAGTTCTTC.

This clone was observed a single time. Here the CDR3 reads CASRGPPGAPYEQYF. CDR3 sequence (DNA): TGTGCCAGCAGGGGACCACCAGGGGCACCTTACGAGCAGTACTTC. J is TRBJ2-7 and V is TRBV6-5, with a possible D match to TRBD1 (6 bases). The V and J ends lost 6 bases and 4 bases respectively, with 19 bases between them. The CDR3 has 15 amino acids. Looked up from germline, CDR1 is MNHEY and CDR2 is SVGAGI.

The V gene is TRBV21-1, the J gene TRBJ2-4; the table assigns TRBD1, which was not confirmed against the DNA. TRBV21-1 is marked as a pseudogene. The CDR3 runs 16 residues. The CDR3 region has the DNA TGTGCCAGCAGCAGAAGATCAGGGGGGGCCAAAAACATTCAGTACTTC. The encoded protein is CASSRRSGGAKNIQYF.

In this sample, this clone turned up a few times. This chain connects TRBV6-1 to TRBJ1-5, with TRBD1 matching over 7 bases. The CDR3 contains 16 residues. The germline CDR1 and CDR2 sequences are MNHNS and SASEGT. Losses at the gene ends were 4 bases for V and 1 base for J; bases not matched to a gene: 7. The CDR3 reads CASSAYLTGSNQPQHF. CDR3 DNA: TGTGCCAGCAGTGCGTATTTGACAGGGAGCAATCAGCCCCAGCATTTT.

CDR3 nucleotides: TGTGCCAGCACCCCACCGGGGAAAGATACGCAGTATTTT. Translated, it gives CASTPPGKDTQYF. The V call is TRBV12-3 or TRBV12-4, the J call TRBJ2-3; D is perhaps TRBD2 (5 bases). Trimming left V 7 bases short and J 5 bases short, with 13 bases between. The CDR3 runs 13 residues.

Only one count was recorded for this clone. The rearrangement joins TRBV2 to TRBJ1-2; no firm D call. Germline-derived CDR1 and CDR2 are SNHLY and FYNNEI. Trimming left V 4 bases short and J 4 bases short, with 10 bases between. CDR3 length: 13 amino acids. This chain's CDR3 is CASSGQVGYGYTF. The CDR3 DNA is TGTGCCAGCAGTGGGCAGGTGGGCTATGGCTACACCTTC. Full variable domain (rest looked up from reference TRBV2 and TRBJ1-2): EPEVTQTPSHQVTQMGQEVILRCVPISNHLYFYWYRQILGQKVEFLVSFYNNEISEKSEIFDDQFSVERPDGSNFTLKIRSTKLEDSAMYFCASSGQVGYGYTFGSGTRLTVV.

The chain recombines TRBV19 with TRBJ2-3; TRBD2 matches at 10 bases. V was pared by 5 bases and J by 2 bases, with 10 bases of the junction left unmatched. CDR1 LNHDA and CDR2 SQIVND come from the germline V gene (reference sequence). The CDR3 contains 17 residues. The CDR3 loop reads CASSGLAGASLTDTQYF. The CDR3 DNA sequence: TGTGCCAGTAGTGGGCTAGCGGGGGCCTCGCTCACAGATACGCAGTATTTT.

The chain links TRBV11-2 to TRBJ2-2, with a tentative D call TRBD1 (5 bases). The CDR3 has 14 residues. V was shortened by 5 bases and J by 10 bases, with 17 bases between the two germline ends. CDR1 and CDR2 from the germline V gene are SGHAT and FQNNGV. The CDR3 reads CASSTGPRVEELFF. In nucleotides, the CDR3 is TGTGCCAGCAGCACAGGACCCCGCGTCGAGGAGCTGTTTTTT.